This T cell receptor beta chain was sequenced during a study of T cells after somatic rescue of genetic block. Profiling relied on immunoSEQ multiplex PCR, and the TCRdb table lists in-frame clones only, not all of them. Among roughly 120,000 clones listed, 90% to 95% were seen once. V was cut by 2 bases and J by 9 bases, with 12 bases left in between. CDR3 size: 13 residues. CDR1 and CDR2 (germline): SGDLS, YYNGEE. The source of this sequence is a woman aged 18-29 years. The chain joins TRBV9 to TRBJ2-1; maybe TRBD1 (6 bases). Sequencing was carried out using peripheral blood mononuclear cells (PBMCs). CDR3 protein: CASSVRQQGEQFF. The CDR3 coding sequence is TGTGCCAGCAGCGTTCGACAACAGGGTGAGCAGTTCTTC.